The source of this TCR beta chain is a study of blood T cell repertoires in COVID-19. For the study at large: From the United States, Italy and Spain came samples of acute and convalescent COVID-19. In each case, the material was cDNA or gDNA derived from T cells, B-cell-depleted T cells, or PBMCs.

Original analysis: Reference gene primer amplification in the assay estimated nucleated cell counts. Clones were read by immunoSEQ multiplex PCR, and TCRdb kept only the in-frame ones, dropping some. V, J and clone size derive from that table, while D and trimming were established from the DNA sequence. The table includes 60,000 to 70,000 clones, more than 60% detected once. This clone was detected only a few times. V shed 2 bases and J shed 6 bases, with 16 bases lying between them. Germline CDR1 SGHTA, CDR2 FQGNSA. The CDR3 runs 15 residues. This receptor was identified in a woman between 70 and 85 years old with acute or convalescent COVID-19. This chain uses TRBV7-2 with TRBJ1-2, with a possible D match to TRBD1 (5 bases). Sequencing used peripheral blood. This CDR3 reads CASSLNRDSTHGYTF. CDR3 in DNA: TGTGCCAGCAGCTTAAACCGGGACTCAACCCATGGCTACACCTTC.